A single sample is the source of the 22 T cell receptor beta chains below, sequenced in a study of CD8 T cells in Susac syndrome. cDNA came from approximately 0.5 to 1 ug RNA primed by random hexamers. TCRdb itself ran the immunoSEQ multiplex PCR reads through MiXCR, one entry per CDR3 protein. The sample includes roughly 200,000 distinct CDR3 sequences, 85% to 95% of them seen just once. Specimen: CD4+ T cells from PBMCs. The source of these receptors is a human donor with Susac syndrome.

This clonotype has only one observation. The J gene is TRBJ2-5, the V gene TRBV28; a possible D gene is TRBD1 (7 bases). CDR1 MDHEN and CDR2 SYDVKM come from the germline V gene. This CDR3 spans 14 amino acids. V lost 6 bases and J 2 bases, leaving 13 bases between the germline ends. The CDR3 nucleotides are TGTGCCAGCAGCCGGGGGACAGAGCAAGAGACCCAGTACTTC. Amino acid sequence: CASSRGTEQETQYF.

The chain combines TRBV5-4 with TRBJ2-5; the D gene could be TRBD1 or TRBD2 (5 bases each). The germline V gene has CDR1 SGHNT and CDR2 YYREEE (reference sequence). The ends were cut back, 4 bases at V and 4 bases at J, with 14 bases in the middle. The CDR3 contains 14 residues. The CDR3, as DNA: TGTGCCAGCAGCGGCCGGATGGGGACAGAGACCCAGTACTTC. Its translation: CASSGRMGTETQYF.

The J gene is TRBJ2-5, the V gene TRBV5-1; D gene unclear. The ends were cut back, 0 bases at V and 3 bases at J, with 6 bases in the middle. CDR3 size: 13 residues. Germline V gene sequence: CDR1 SGHRS, CDR2 YFSETQ. CDR3 sequence (DNA): TGCGCCAGCAGCTTGGTGATGAAAGAGACCCAGTACTTC. This encodes CASSLVMKETQYF.

The rearrangement joins TRBV30 to TRBJ1-1; a weak D match, TRBD1 (5 bases). The V end lost 0 bases, the J end lost 10 bases, and 12 bases lay between the germline ends. Per the germline V gene, CDR1 is GTSNPN and CDR2 is SVGIG (reference sequence). The CDR3 spans 12 residues. In DNA, the CDR3 is TGTGCCTGGAGTGTAGGGACCGTCCTAGCTTTCTTT. Translated, it gives CAWSVGTVLAFF.

The chain combines TRBV20-1 with TRBJ1-4; 8 bases are shared with TRBD1. Germline V gives CDR1 DFQATT, CDR2 SNEGSKA (reference sequence). Trimming cost V 4 bases and J 7 bases; bases outside gene matches: 5. This CDR3 has 13 residues. This CDR3 reads CSAMQGAGEKLFF. The CDR3 coding sequence is TGCAGTGCTATGCAGGGGGCGGGTGAAAAACTGTTTTTT.

The chain joins TRBV5-4 to TRBJ2-5, with 7 bases matching TRBD1. V shed 3 bases, J shed 1 base, and the junction held 6 bases outside the gene matches. Germline loops: CDR1 SGHNT, CDR2 YYREEE (reference sequence). There are 15 residues in the CDR3. CDR3 coding DNA: TGTGCCAGCAGCTCATTCGACAGGGCCCAAGAGACCCAGTACTTC. It translates to CASSSFDRAQETQYF.

The V and J genes are TRBV6-5 and TRBJ1-2, with D unclear. Germline lookup yields CDR1 MNHEY and CDR2 SVGAGI. The CDR3 length is 13 residues. With 6 bases removed from V and 4 bases from J, the gap between germline ends came to 12 bases. The CDR3 sequence is CASRSPEGYGYTF. As DNA, the CDR3 is TGTGCCAGCAGGTCTCCGGAAGGCTATGGCTACACCTTC.

The rearrangement uses TRBV7-2 and TRBJ2-3; maybe TRBD2 (5 bases). The V end lost 4 bases, the J end lost 3 bases, and 8 bases lay between the germline ends. The CDR3 consists of 13 residues. Germline V CDR1 and CDR2: SGHTA, FQGNSA. CDR3 loop: CASSSWTTDTQYF. In nucleotides, the CDR3 is TGTGCCAGCAGCTCCTGGACTACAGATACGCAGTATTTT.

The chain is built from TRBV5-1 and TRBJ2-3; D may be TRBD1 (5 bases). The CDR3 extends over 14 amino acids. Per germline, CDR1 SGHRS and CDR2 YFSETQ. V was pared by 1 base and J by 5 bases, with 11 bases between. As DNA, the CDR3 is TGCGCCAGCAGCTTGACCTCAGGGCGAGATACGCAGTATTTT. As protein: CASSLTSGRDTQYF.

The rearrangement uses TRBV9 and TRBJ2-5; 8 bases line up with TRBD2. This CDR3 spans 15 amino acids. The V gene's germline CDR1 is SGDLS and CDR2 YYNGEE. V dropped 1 base and J dropped 4; count of bases not matched to a gene: 6. CDR3 loop: CASSVRGGIRETQYF. CDR3 nucleotide sequence: TGTGCCAGCAGCGTACGGGGGGGCATCAGAGAGACCCAGTACTTC. The variable domain in full, completed from reference TRBV9 and TRBJ2-5, reads DSGVTQTPKHLITATGQRVTLRCSPRSGDLSVYWYQQSLDQGLQFLIQYYNGEERAKGNILERFSAQQFPDLHSELNLSSLELGDSALYFCASSVRGGIRETQYFGPGTRLLVL.

The V call is TRBV18, the J call TRBJ2-7; 8 positions agree with TRBD1. This CDR3 contains 15 residues. V lost 5 bases, J lost 5 bases, and 11 bases stayed unmatched. Germline CDR1 and CDR2: KGHSH and LQKENI. CDR3 residues: CASSAAGGSLDEQYF. CDR3 DNA sequence: TGTGCCAGCTCAGCCGCAGGGGGCTCCCTAGACGAGCAGTACTTC.

This clonotype was recorded once. This chain connects TRBV7-9 to TRBJ2-1; D might be TRBD1 (6 bases). The V end lost 2 bases, the J end lost 2 bases, and 13 bases lay between the germline ends. This CDR3 spans 16 amino acids. CDR1 is SEHNR and CDR2 is FQNEAQ in the germline V gene (reference sequence). This CDR3 reads CASSLTLRTAYNEQFF. Written as DNA, the CDR3 is TGTGCCAGCAGCTTAACACTTCGGACAGCCTACAATGAGCAGTTCTTC.

This rearrangement joins TRBV6-5 to TRBJ1-1; D call uncertain. The CDR3 totals 14 residues. Germline loops: CDR1 MNHEY, CDR2 SVGAGI. V lost 2 bases and J lost 4, with 11 bases in between. This CDR3 is CASSYRSRSTEAFF. CDR3 bases: TGTGCCAGCAGTTACCGATCCCGCAGCACTGAAGCTTTCTTT.

The genes are TRBV29-1 and TRBJ2-1; no firm D call. V gave up 4 bases and J gave up 0 bases, with 10 bases separating them. The CDR3 is 14 amino acids. Germline V gene lookup returns CDR1 SQVTM and CDR2 ANQGSEA. The CDR3 region is CSVVGDDSYNEQFF. In DNA, the CDR3 is TGCAGCGTTGTTGGCGACGACTCCTACAATGAGCAGTTCTTC.

The V and J genes are TRBV19 and TRBJ1-1; 7 bases line up with TRBD1. The CDR3 runs to 13 residues. V shed 6 bases and J 3 bases; nucleotides not matched to a gene: 4. The germline V gene encodes CDR1 LNHDA and CDR2 SQIVND (reference sequence). The CDR3 sequence is CASSPGQHTEAFF. The CDR3 coding sequence is TGTGCCAGTAGCCCGGGACAGCACACTGAAGCTTTCTTT.

V usage is TRBV3-1 and J usage is TRBJ2-2; D is undetermined. Germline CDR1 and CDR2: LGHDT and YNNKEL (reference sequence). V was clipped by 3 bases and J by 7 bases, with 6 bases between them. The CDR3 covers 12 residues. This chain's CDR3 is CASSHQGGELFF. The CDR3 DNA is TGTGCCAGCAGCCACCAAGGCGGGGAGCTGTTTTTT.

The rearrangement links TRBV30 to TRBJ1-3; D not certain. CDR3 size: 15 residues. V was cut by 0 bases and J by 0 bases, with 9 bases left in between. CDR1 and CDR2 from the germline V gene are GTSNPN and SVGIG (reference sequence). CDR3 in amino acids: CAWSVRPSSGNTIYF. The DNA of the CDR3 is TGTGCCTGGAGTGTAAGGCCCAGCTCTGGAAACACCATATATTTT. The variable domain in full, completed from reference TRBV30 and TRBJ1-3, reads SQTIHQWPATLVQPVGSPLSLECTVEGTSNPNLYWYRQAAGRGLQLLFYSVGIGQISSEVPQNLSASRPQDRQFILSSKKLLLSDSGFYLCAWSVRPSSGNTIYFGEGSWLTVV.

The rearrangement links TRBV12-3 or TRBV12-4 to TRBJ2-5; no clear D gene. CDR3 length: 12 residues. The ends were cut back, 4 bases at V and 5 bases at J, with 8 bases in the middle. CDR3 nucleotides: TGTGCCAGCAGTTCCCCTGGGGAGACCCAGTACTTC. Its translation: CASSSPGETQYF.

This chain uses TRBV9 with TRBJ2-1, with D tentatively TRBD2 (7 bases). CDR1 and CDR2 from the germline V gene are SGDLS and YYNGEE. With 1 base removed from V and 5 bases from J, the gap between germline ends came to 13 bases. The CDR3 spans 15 residues. CDR3 in amino acids: CASSVYGGTNNEQFF. In DNA, the CDR3 is TGTGCCAGCAGCGTATACGGGGGGACAAACAATGAGCAGTTCTTC.

The chain links TRBV19 to TRBJ2-1; TRBD2 aligns across 7 bases. V was clipped by 3 bases and J by 10 bases; unmatched bases: 15. The CDR3 runs to 16 residues. CDR1 and CDR2 (germline): LNHDA, SQIVND (reference sequence). Here the CDR3 DNA reads TGTGCCAGTAGTATCGGGGGAGGGATCGCTTTTGGGGAGCAGTTCTTC. It encodes CASSIGGGIAFGEQFF. Complete variable domain (other parts from reference TRBV19 and TRBJ2-1): DGGITQSPKYLFRKEGQNVTLSCEQNLNHDAMYWYRQDPGQGLRLIYYSQIVNDFQKGDIAEGYSVSREKKESFPLTVTSAQKNPTAFYLCASSIGGGIAFGEQFFGPGTRLTVL.

On this clonotype itself: An end of the junction does not agree with germline; a read error may underlie this. This CDR3 reads CASSLGGPLSGGELFF. CDR3 nucleotides: TGTGCCAGCAGCTTAGGGGGGCCCCTAAGCGGCGGGGAGCTGTTTTTT. The chain couples TRBV12-3 or TRBV12-4 to TRBJ2-2; perhaps D is TRBD1 or TRBD2 (6 bases each). The CDR3 spans 16 residues.

The V and J genes are TRBV9 and TRBJ2-3; 8 bases match TRBD2. V dropped 0 bases and J dropped 11; count of bases not matched to a gene: 14. Per germline, CDR1 SGDLS and CDR2 YYNGEE. The length of the CDR3 is 16 residues. The CDR3 DNA reads as TGTGCCAGCAGCGTAGGATTGGCGGGGGGACATACCAGGCAGTATTTT. Translating it yields CASSVGLAGGHTRQYF.